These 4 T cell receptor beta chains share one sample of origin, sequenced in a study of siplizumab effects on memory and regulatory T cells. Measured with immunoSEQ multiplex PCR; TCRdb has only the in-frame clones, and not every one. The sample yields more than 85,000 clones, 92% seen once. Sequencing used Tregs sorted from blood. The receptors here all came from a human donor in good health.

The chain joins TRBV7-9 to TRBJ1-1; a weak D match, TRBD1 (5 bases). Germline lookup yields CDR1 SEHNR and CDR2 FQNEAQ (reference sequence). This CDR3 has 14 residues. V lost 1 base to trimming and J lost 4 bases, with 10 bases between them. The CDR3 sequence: CASSLGRQTTEAFF. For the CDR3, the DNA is TGTGCCAGCAGCTTAGGTAGACAGACCACTGAAGCTTTCTTT.

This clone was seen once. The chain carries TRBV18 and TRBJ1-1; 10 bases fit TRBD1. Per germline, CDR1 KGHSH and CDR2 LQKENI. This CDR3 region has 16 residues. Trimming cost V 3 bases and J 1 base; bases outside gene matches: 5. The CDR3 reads CASSPRQGATNTEAFF. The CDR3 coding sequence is TGTGCCAGCTCACCGCGACAGGGGGCGACGAACACTGAAGCTTTCTTT. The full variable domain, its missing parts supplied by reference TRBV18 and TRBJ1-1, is NAGVMQNPRHLVRRRGQEARLRCSPMKGHSHVYWYRQLPEEGLKFMVYLQKENIIDESGMPKERFSAEFPKEGPSILRIQQVVRGDSAAYFCASSPRQGATNTEAFFGQGTRLTVV.

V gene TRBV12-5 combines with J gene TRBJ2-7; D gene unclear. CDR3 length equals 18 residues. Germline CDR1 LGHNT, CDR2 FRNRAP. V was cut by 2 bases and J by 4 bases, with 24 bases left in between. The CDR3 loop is CASGLKQTEADHLYEQYF. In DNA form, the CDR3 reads TGTGCTAGTGGTTTGAAGCAAACTGAGGCGGACCACCTTTACGAGCAGTACTTC.

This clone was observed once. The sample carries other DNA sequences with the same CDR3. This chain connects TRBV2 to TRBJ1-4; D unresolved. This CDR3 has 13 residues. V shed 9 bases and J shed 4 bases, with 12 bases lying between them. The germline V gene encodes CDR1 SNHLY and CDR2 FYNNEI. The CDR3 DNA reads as TGTGCCAGTCGCTGGCAGGTTAATGAAAAACTGTTTTTT. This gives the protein CASRWQVNEKLFF.